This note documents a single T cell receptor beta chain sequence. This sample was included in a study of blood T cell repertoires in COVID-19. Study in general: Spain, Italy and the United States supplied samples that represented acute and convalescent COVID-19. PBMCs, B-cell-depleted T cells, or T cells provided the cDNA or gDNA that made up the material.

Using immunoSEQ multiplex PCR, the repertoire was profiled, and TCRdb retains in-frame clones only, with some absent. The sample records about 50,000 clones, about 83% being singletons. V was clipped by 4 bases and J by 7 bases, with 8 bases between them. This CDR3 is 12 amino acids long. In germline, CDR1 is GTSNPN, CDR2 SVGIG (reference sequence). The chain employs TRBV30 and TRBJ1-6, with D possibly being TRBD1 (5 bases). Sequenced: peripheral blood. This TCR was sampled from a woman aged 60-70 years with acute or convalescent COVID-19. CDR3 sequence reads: CAWMYRNSPLHF. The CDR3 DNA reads TGTGCCTGGATGTACAGGAATTCACCCCTCCACTTT.